These T cell receptor beta chains were read from a single sample in a study of a mutant IDH1 vaccine in newly diagnosed glioma. The method was immunoSEQ multiplex PCR; TCRdb's version includes in-frame clones alone and lacks a portion of them. The profile covers 25,000 to 35,000 clones, with more than 65% appearing a single time and approximately 19% taken by the ten largest. The sequencing here drew on PBMCs, taken from a glioma patient treated with radiotherapy, temozolomide or both. These TCRs come from a man aged 25-45 years with glioma. The CDR3 runs from the conserved cysteine through the conserved F or W. The D gene is left open where the match is weak. Clone size is stated in some rows and not others, as once, few, many or a class when expanded.

TRBV19	NA	NA	TRBJ2-3	15	TGTGCCAGTAGTATTCGGCGGGGAGGCACAGATACGCAGTATTTT	CASSIRRGGTDTQYF
TRBV14	TRBD2	NA	TRBJ2-7	15	TGTGCCAGCAGTCAACGGACTAGCGCCCTTGAAGAGCAGTACTTC	CASSQRTSALEEQYF
TRBV27	TRBD2	NA	TRBJ2-3	14	TGTGCCAGCAGCCTAGGACTAGTCACAGATACGCAGTATTTT	CASSLGLVTDTQYF
TRBV30	NA	NA	TRBJ1-3	16	TGTGCCTGGAGTGTACGATGGGGGGGCTCTGGAAACACCATATATTTT	CAWSVRWGGSGNTIYF
TRBV9	TRBD2	NA	TRBJ2-3	16	TGTGCCAGCAGCGTCCAACTAGCGGGAGTAGTAGATACGCAGTATTTT	CASSVQLAGVVDTQYF
TRBV7-6	TRBD1	NA	TRBJ1-2	14	TGTGCCAGCAGCCCCGGACAGGGGTACTATGGCTACACCTTC	CASSPGQGYYGYTF
TRBV7-2	NA	once	TRBJ1-3	13	TGTGCCAGCAGCTTAGTTCTGGGTCGGGCCATATATTTT	CASSLVLGRAIYF
TRBV29-1	NA	NA	TRBJ1-1	15	TGCAGCGTTGTTGTACAGGGAATTCCGAACACTGAAGCTTTCTTT	CSVVVQGIPNTEAFF
TRBV5-1	NA	NA	TRBJ1-2	15	TGCGCCAGCAGCTTGTGGGGGCTTCGGGACTATGGCTACACCTTC	CASSLWGLRDYGYTF
TRBV29-1	TRBD2	few	TRBJ2-7	14	TGCAGCGTTAACCCCAGCGGGAGGTCCTACGAGCAGTACTTC	CSVNPSGRSYEQYF
TRBV27	NA	NA	TRBJ1-1	13	TGTGCCAGCAGAAATGATTTGAACACTGAAGCTTTCTTT	CASRNDLNTEAFF
TRBV7-2	NA	few	TRBJ2-5	14	TGTGCCAGCAGCTTATCTCCAAGGGGAGAGACCCAGTACTTC	CASSLSPRGETQYF
TRBV5-6	NA	NA	TRBJ2-5	16	TGTGCCAGCAGCTTCGGGGGACTCCGGACGGTGGAGACCCAGTACTTC	CASSFGGLRTVETQYF
TRBV7-2	TRBD2	NA	TRBJ2-5	16	TGTGCCAGCAGCTTAGCAGGCTATAGCGGGAGGGAGACCCAGTACTTC	CASSLAGYSGRETQYF
TRBV6-1	NA	NA	TRBJ1-1	14	TGTGCCAGCGCGAGTGGGGGGAGGAACACTGAAGCTTTCTTT	CASASGGRNTEAFF
TRBV5-4	TRBD1	NA	TRBJ2-5	14	TGTGCCAGCGCGGCAGGGACAGAAGAAGAGACCCAGTACTTC	CASAAGTEEETQYF
TRBV27	NA	NA	TRBJ1-6	16	TGTGCCAGCAGTTTTGAAGGGGTTGCCTATAATTCACCCCTCCACTTT	CASSFEGVAYNSPLHF
TRBV6-1	NA	NA	TRBJ2-7	13	TGTGCCAGCAGGGAAGACACCGGCTACGAGCAGTACTTC	CASREDTGYEQYF
TRBV2	TRBD2	NA	TRBJ2-1	13	TGTGCCAGCAGTGTCGAGACTAGCGTTGAGCAGTTCTTC	CASSVETSVEQFF
TRBV25-1	NA	NA	TRBJ1-5	14	TGTGCCAGCAGTGTGGACAATCTCAATCAGCCCCAGCATTTT	CASSVDNLNQPQHF
TRBV2	TRBD1	once	TRBJ2-5	15	TGTGCCAGCAGCGTTAGGGACAGGGTTGCGGAGACCCAGTACTTC	CASSVRDRVAETQYF
TRBV4-1	NA	NA	TRBJ2-3	15	TGCGCCAGCAGCCAGGGGCGGATGCGCACAGATACGCAGTATTTT	CASSQGRMRTDTQYF
TRBV7-7	TRBD1	NA	TRBJ1-1	15	TGTGCCAGCAGCCAACTACAGGGGCAGGGCACTGAAGCTTTCTTT	CASSQLQGQGTEAFF
TRBV14	TRBD1	NA	TRBJ1-2	15	TGTGCCAGCAGCCGGGACAGGGGGCAAAACTATGGCTACACCTTC	CASSRDRGQNYGYTF
TRBV2	NA	NA	TRBJ1-5	15	TGTGCCAGCAGCGGGGGCTCGGCTAGCAATCAGCCCCAGCATTTT	CASSGGSASNQPQHF
TRBV2	TRBD2	NA	TRBJ2-2	16	TGTGCCAGCAGTGAGGAAACCGGGAGGGCCTCCGGGGAGCTGTTTTTT	CASSEETGRASGELFF
TRBV7-7	TRBD1	NA	TRBJ1-1	15	TGTGCCAGCAGCTTAATCGACAGGGATGACCCTGAAGCTTTCTTT	CASSLIDRDDPEAFF
TRBV29-1	NA	NA	TRBJ1-2	15	TGCAGCGTTGGGGGTGGGGGCGCGATTAACTATGGCTACACCTTC	CSVGGGGAINYGYTF
TRBV18	TRBD1	NA	TRBJ2-7	14	TGTGCCAGCTCATCGGGACAGGTGGCCTACGAGCAGTACTTC	CASSSGQVAYEQYF
TRBV18	NA	NA	TRBJ1-2	11	TGTGCCAGCTCTCCGGGCGGCGGCTACACCTTC	CASSPGGGYTF
TRBV4-1	TRBD2	NA	TRBJ2-7	17	TGCGCCAGCAGCCAAGATACAGAGACTAGCGGTTCCTACGAGCAGTACTTC	CASSQDTETSGSYEQYF
TRBV28	TRBD1	NA	TRBJ1-4	16	TGTGCCAGCAGTGTAACAGGGGGCGAAGCTAATGAAAAACTGTTTTTT	CASSVTGGEANEKLFF
TRBV9	TRBD1	few	TRBJ1-6	15	TGTGCCAGCAGCGTAGGTGGGACAGGGGGTACACCCCTCCACTTT	CASSVGGTGGTPLHF
TRBV13	NA	once	TRBJ1-6	14	TGTGCCAGCAGCACCGGGACCAATAATTCACCCCTCCACTTT	CASSTGTNNSPLHF
TRBV10-3	NA	NA	TRBJ2-7	12	TGTGCCGTCACGTCGACGGGGAACGAGCAGTACTTC	CAVTSTGNEQYF
TRBV27	NA	NA	TRBJ2-3	14	TGTGCCAGCAGCCCACTCGGGAGCACAGATACGCAGTATTTT	CASSPLGSTDTQYF
TRBV7-9	NA	once	TRBJ2-7	12	TGTGCCAGCAGCTTGGTGTTGGGGGAGCAGTACTTC	CASSLVLGEQYF
TRBV5-4	NA	NA	TRBJ2-7	13	TGTGCCAGCAGCTATCTACAGGGATACGAGCAGTACTTC	CASSYLQGYEQYF
TRBV5-1	NA	once	TRBJ2-7	14	TGCGCCAGCAGCTTGGCCAGGGGAGCGTACGAGCAGTACTTC	CASSLARGAYEQYF
TRBV5-6	TRBD2	few	TRBJ2-3	14	TGTGCCAGCAGCTTCGGGGGGGGCCCCTCACAGGCGTATTTT	CASSFGGGPSQAYF
TRBV2	TRBD1	NA	TRBJ2-5	16	TGTGCCAGCAGTGAACGGGACAGGGATCTCCAAGAGACCCAGTACTTC	CASSERDRDLQETQYF
TRBV7-8	TRBD1	NA	TRBJ1-1	17	TGTGCCAGCAGCCAAAGAGAGACAGGGTCCCAGTCATTTGAAGCTTTCTTT	CASSQRETGSQSFEAFF